The table lists the clone carrying this TCR beta chain with a few counts. What it recognizes is unknown. The sample belongs to a study of cytomegalovirus exposure and HLA in healthy donors. The wider study: An earlier analysis identified some 110 million unique TCR beta sequences in 150 million to 200 million T cells. Study-wide results and caveats: Among immune exposure information, only CMV serostatus was available.

The PCR had 60 Vbeta and 13 Jbeta primers. Original data processing: About 10 million of some 80 million unique TCR beta chains were shared, per a later count. Profiled with immunoSEQ multiplex PCR; TCRdb holds only in-frame clones, not every one. V and J calls and clone size come straight from that table; D and trimming were deduced from the DNA. The sample lists roughly 110,000 clones; 70% to 80% were seen once. This CDR3 region has 14 residues. The V end was cut by 2 bases, the J end by 7 bases, with 12 bases between. Germline CDR1 is MGHDK and CDR2 is SYGVNS. The rearrangement uses TRBV25-1 and TRBJ2-1, with D hard to call. Sequencing was performed on PBMCs. The clonotype comes from a boy between 10 and 17 years old in good health and CMV-seronegative. This CDR3 reads CASSETTSRNEQFF. Here the CDR3 DNA reads TGTGCCAGCAGTGAAACAACATCTAGGAATGAGCAGTTCTTC.